This T cell receptor beta chain originates from a study of blood T cell repertoires in COVID-19. Study at large: The samples span acute and convalescent COVID-19 from the United States, Italy and Spain. The analysed material was cDNA or gDNA that came from T cells, B-cell-depleted T cells, or PBMCs.

Original processing notes: Reference gene primer amplification in the assay estimated nucleated cell counts. Measured with immunoSEQ multiplex PCR; TCRdb has only the in-frame clones, and not every one. V, J and clone size reflect that table, while D and trimming were determined from the DNA. The table has over 150,000 clones, around four fifths seen once. Per the germline V gene, CDR1 is KGHSH and CDR2 is LQKENI. The CDR3 runs 13 residues. V gave up 5 bases and J gave up 2 bases, with 10 bases separating them. The chain carries TRBV18 and TRBJ2-7; D possibly corresponds to TRBD2 (6 bases). The sample consisted of peripheral blood. The TCR sequence derives from a woman in her seventies with COVID-19, enrolled during active disease. The CDR3 sequence: CASSSRDPYEQYF. The CDR3 DNA reads as TGTGCCAGCTCATCGCGGGACCCCTACGAGCAGTACTTC.